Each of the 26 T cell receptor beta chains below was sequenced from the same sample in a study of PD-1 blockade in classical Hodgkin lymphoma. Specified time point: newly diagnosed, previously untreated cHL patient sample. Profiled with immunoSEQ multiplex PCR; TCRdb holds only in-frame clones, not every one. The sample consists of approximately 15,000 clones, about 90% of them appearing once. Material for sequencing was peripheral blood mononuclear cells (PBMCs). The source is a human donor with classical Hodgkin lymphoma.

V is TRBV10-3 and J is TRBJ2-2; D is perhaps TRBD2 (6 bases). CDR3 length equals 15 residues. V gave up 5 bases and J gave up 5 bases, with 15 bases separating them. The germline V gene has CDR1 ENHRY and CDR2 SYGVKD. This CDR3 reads CAISPTGVDTGELFF. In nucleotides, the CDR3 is TGTGCCATCAGTCCGACGGGAGTTGATACCGGGGAGCTGTTTTTT.

Written as DNA, the CDR3 is TGTGCCAGCAGTTTAACAGGAGGCTACAATGAGCAGTTCTTC. Its protein is CASSLTGGYNEQFF. The chain links TRBV27 to TRBJ2-1; D possibly matches TRBD1 or TRBD2 (5 bases each). Trimming removed 2 bases at V and 3 bases at J, with 8 bases between. The CDR3 loop spans 14 amino acids. Germline V gene data show CDR1 as MNHEY and CDR2 as SMNVEV (reference sequence).

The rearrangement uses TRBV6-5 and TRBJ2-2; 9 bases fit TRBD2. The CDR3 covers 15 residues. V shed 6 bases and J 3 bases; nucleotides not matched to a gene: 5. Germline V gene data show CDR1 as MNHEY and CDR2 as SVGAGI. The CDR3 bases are TGTGCCAGCAGCAGGACTAGCGAGTACACCGGGGAGCTGTTTTTT. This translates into CASSRTSEYTGELFF.

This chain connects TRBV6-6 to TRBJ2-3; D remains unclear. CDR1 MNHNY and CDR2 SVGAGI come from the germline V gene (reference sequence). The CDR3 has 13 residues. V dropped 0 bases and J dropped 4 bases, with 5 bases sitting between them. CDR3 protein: CASSYSGSDTQYF. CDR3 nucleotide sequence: TGTGCCAGCAGTTACTCAGGGTCAGATACGCAGTATTTT.

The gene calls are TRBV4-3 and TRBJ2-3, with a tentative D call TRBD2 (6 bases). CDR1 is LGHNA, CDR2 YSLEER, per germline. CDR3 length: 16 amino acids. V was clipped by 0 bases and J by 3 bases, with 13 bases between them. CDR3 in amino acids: CASSQDWRGSTDTQYF. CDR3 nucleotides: TGCGCCAGCAGCCAAGATTGGCGGGGATCAACAGATACGCAGTATTTT.

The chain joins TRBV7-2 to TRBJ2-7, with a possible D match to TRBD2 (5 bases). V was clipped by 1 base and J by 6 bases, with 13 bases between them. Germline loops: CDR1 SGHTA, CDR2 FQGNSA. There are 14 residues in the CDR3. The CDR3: CASSLETWSGEQYF. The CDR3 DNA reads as TGTGCCAGCAGCTTAGAAACTTGGAGCGGCGAGCAGTACTTC.

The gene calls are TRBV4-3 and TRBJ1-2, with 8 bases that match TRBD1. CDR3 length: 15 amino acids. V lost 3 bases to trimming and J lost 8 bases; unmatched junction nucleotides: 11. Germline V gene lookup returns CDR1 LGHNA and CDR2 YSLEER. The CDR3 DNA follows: TGCGCCAGCAGCCACCTACTCGGACAGGGTAGAGGCTACACCTTC. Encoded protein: CASSHLLGQGRGYTF.

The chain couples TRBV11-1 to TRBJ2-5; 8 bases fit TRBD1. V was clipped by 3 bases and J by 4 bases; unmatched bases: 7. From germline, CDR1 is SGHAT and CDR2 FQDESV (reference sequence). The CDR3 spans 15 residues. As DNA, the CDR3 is TGTGCCAGCAGCTTCCAGGGGGCCTTGGGAGAGACCCAGTACTTC. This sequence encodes CASSFQGALGETQYF. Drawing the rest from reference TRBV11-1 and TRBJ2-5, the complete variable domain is EAEVAQSPRYKITEKSQAVAFWCDPISGHATLYWYRQILGQGPELLVQFQDESVVDDSQLPKDRFSAERLKGVDSTLKIQPAELGDSAMYLCASSFQGALGETQYFGPGTRLLVL.

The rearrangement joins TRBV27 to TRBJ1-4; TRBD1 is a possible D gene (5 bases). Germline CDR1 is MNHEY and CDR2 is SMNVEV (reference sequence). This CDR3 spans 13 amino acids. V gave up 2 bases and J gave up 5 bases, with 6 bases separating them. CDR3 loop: CASSLAGNEKLFF. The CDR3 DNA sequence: TGTGCCAGCAGTTTAGCAGGGAATGAAAAACTGTTTTTT.

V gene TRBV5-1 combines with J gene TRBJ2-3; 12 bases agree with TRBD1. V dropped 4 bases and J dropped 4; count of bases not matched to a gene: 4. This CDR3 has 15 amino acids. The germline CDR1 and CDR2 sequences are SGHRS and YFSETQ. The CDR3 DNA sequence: TGCGCCAGCAGCGGGGGACAGGGGGCCTCAGATACGCAGTATTTT. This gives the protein CASSGGQGASDTQYF.

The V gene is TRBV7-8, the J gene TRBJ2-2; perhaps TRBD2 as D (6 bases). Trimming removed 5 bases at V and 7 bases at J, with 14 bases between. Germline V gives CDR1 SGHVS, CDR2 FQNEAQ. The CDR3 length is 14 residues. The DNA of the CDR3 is TGTGCCAGCAGCCTAAGGAGGGTTGGCGGGGAGCTGTTTTTT. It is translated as CASSLRRVGGELFF. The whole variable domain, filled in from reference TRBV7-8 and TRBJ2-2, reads GAGVSQSPRYKVAKRGQDVALRCDPISGHVSLFWYQQALGQGPEFLTYFQNEAQLDKSGLPSDRFFAERPEGSVSTLKIQRTQQEDSAVYLCASSLRRVGGELFFGEGSRLTVL.

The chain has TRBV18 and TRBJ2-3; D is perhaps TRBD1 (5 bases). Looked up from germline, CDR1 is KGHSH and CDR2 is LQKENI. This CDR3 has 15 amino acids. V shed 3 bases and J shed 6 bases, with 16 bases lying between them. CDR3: CASSPQGSGPDTQYF. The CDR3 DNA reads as TGTGCCAGCTCACCCCAGGGTTCAGGCCCCGATACGCAGTATTTT.

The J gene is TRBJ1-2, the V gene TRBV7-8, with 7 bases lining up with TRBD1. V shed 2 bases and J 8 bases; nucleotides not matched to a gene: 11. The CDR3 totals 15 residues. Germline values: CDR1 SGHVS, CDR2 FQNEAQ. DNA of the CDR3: TGTGCCAGCAGCTTACCGGGGGAGGGGGCGCGAGGCTACACCTTC. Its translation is CASSLPGEGARGYTF. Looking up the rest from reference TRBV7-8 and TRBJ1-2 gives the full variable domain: GAGVSQSPRYKVAKRGQDVALRCDPISGHVSLFWYQQALGQGPEFLTYFQNEAQLDKSGLPSDRFFAERPEGSVSTLKIQRTQQEDSAVYLCASSLPGEGARGYTFGSGTRLTVV.

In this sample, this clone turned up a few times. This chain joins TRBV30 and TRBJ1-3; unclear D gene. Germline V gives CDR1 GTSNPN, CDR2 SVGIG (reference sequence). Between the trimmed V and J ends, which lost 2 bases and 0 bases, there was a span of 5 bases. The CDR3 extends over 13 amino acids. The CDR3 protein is CAWSRNSGNTIYF. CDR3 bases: TGTGCCTGGAGTAGGAACTCTGGAAACACCATATATTTT.

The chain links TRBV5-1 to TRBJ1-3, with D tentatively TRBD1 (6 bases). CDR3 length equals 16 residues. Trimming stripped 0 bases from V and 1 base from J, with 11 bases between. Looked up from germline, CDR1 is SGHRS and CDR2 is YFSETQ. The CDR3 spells CASSLAGGQSGNTIYF. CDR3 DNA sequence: TGCGCCAGCAGCTTGGCGGGGGGGCAGTCTGGAAACACCATATATTTT.

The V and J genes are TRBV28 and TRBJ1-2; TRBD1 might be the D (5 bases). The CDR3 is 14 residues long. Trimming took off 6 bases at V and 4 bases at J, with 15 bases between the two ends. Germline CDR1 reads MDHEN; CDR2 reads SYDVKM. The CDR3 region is CASSPRKGTYGYTF. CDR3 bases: TGTGCCAGCAGCCCAAGGAAGGGGACCTATGGCTACACCTTC.

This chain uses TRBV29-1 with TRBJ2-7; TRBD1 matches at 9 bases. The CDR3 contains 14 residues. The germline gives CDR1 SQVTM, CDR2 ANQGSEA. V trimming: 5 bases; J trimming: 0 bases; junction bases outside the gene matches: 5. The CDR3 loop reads CSVRRDRDSYEQYF. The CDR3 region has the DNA TGCAGCGTTCGACGGGACAGGGACTCCTACGAGCAGTACTTC.

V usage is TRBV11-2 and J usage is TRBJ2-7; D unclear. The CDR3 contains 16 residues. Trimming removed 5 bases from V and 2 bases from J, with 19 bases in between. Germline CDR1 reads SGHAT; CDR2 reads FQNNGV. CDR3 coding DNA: TGTGCCAGCAGCCAACAGCAGATAGTTTACCCCTACGAGCAGTACTTC. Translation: CASSQQQIVYPYEQYF.

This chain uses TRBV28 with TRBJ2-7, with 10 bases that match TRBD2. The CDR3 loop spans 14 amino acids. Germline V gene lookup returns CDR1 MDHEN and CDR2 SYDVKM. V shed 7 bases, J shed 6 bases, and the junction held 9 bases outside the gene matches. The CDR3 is CASTPGTSGAEQYF. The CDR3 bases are TGTGCCAGCACCCCCGGCACTAGCGGGGCCGAGCAGTACTTC.

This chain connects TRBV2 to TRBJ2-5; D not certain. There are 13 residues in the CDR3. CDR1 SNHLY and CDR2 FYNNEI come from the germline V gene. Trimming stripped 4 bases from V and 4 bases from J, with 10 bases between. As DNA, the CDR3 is TGTGCCAGCAGTGCAGAGAACCGAGAGACCCAGTACTTC. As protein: CASSAENRETQYF.

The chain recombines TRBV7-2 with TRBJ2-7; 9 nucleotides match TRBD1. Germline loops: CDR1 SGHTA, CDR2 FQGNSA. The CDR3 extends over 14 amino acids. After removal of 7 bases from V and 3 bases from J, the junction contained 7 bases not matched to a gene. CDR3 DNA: TGTGCCAGCACCCAGGGACAGGGCCACTACGAGCAGTACTTC. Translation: CASTQGQGHYEQYF.

As DNA, the CDR3 is TGTGCCAGCTCAGGAGGGGTTAATGAAAAACTGTTTTTT. Translation gives CASSGGVNEKLFF. This chain joins TRBV18 and TRBJ1-4; weak D call: TRBD1 (5 bases). Between the trimmed V and J ends, which lost 5 bases and 4 bases, there was a span of 8 bases. CDR3 size: 13 residues. The germline V gene has CDR1 KGHSH and CDR2 LQKENI.

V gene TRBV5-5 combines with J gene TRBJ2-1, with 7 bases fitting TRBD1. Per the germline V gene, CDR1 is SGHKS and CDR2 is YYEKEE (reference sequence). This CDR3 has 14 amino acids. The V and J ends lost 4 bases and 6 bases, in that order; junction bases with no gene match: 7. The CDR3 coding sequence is TGTGCCAGCAGCCCCCACAGGGGATTCAATGAGCAGTTCTTC. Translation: CASSPHRGFNEQFF. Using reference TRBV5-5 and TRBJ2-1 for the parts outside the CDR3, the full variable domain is DAGVTQSPTHLIKTRGQQVTLRCSPISGHKSVSWYQQVLGQGPQFIFQYYEKEERGRGNFPDRFSARQFPNYSSELNVNALLLGDSALYLCASSPHRGFNEQFFGPGTRLTVL.

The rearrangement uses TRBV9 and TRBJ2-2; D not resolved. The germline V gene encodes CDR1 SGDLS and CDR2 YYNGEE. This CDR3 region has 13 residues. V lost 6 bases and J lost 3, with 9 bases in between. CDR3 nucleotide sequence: TGTGCCAGCACCATCCAGGACACCGGGGAGCTGTTTTTT. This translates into CASTIQDTGELFF.

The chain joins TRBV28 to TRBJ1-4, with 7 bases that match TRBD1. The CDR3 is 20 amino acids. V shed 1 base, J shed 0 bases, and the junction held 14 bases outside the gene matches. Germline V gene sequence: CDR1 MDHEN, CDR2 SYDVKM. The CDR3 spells CASSLSPGGRVYATNEKLFF. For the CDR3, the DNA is TGTGCCAGCAGTTTATCTCCAGGGGGGAGGGTATATGCAACTAATGAAAAACTGTTTTTT.

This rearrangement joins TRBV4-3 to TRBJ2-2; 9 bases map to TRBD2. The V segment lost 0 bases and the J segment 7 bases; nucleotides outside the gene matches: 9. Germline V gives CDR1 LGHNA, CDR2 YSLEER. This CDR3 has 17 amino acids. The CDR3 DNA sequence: TGCGCCAGCAGCCAAGATTTAATTGCGGGAGGGGGCGGGGAGCTGTTTTTT. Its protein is CASSQDLIAGGGGELFF.